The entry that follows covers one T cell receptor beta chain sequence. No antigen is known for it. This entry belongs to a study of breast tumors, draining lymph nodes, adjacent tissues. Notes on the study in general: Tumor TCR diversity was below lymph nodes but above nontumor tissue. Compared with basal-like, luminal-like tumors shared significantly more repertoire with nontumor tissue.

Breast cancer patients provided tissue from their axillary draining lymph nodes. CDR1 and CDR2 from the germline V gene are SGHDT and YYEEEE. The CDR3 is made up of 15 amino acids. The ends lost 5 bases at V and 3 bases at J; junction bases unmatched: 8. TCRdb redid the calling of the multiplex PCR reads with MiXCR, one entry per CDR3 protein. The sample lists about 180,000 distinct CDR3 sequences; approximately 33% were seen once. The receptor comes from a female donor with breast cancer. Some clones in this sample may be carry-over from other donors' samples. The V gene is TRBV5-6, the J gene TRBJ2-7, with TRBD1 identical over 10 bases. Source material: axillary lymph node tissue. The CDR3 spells CASSPRDRGCYEQYF. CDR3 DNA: TGTGCCAGCAGTCCCCGGGACAGGGGCTGCTACGAGCAGTACTTC. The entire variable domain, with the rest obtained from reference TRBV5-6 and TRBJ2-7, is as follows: DAGVTQSPTHLIKTRGQQVTLRCSPKSGHDTVSWYQQALGQGPQFIFQYYEEEERQRGNFPDRFSGHQFPNYSSELNVNALLLGDSALYLCASSPRDRGCYEQYFGPGTRLTVT.